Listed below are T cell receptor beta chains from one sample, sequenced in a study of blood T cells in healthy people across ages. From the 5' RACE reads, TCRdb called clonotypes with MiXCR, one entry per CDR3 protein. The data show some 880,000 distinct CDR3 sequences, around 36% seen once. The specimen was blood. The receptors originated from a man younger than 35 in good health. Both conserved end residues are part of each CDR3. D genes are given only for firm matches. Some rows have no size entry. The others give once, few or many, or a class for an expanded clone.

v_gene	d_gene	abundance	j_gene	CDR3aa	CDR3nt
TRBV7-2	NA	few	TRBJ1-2	CASSGVQANGYTF	TGTGCCAGCAGCGGAGTGCAGGCGAATGGCTACACCTTC
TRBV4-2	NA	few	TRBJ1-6	CASSQVVGNSPLHF	TGTGCCAGCAGCCAAGTGGTGGGGAATTCACCCCTCCACTTT
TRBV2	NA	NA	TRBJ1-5	CASRVEQAQPQHF	TGTGCCAGCAGGGTCGAGCAGGCCCAGCCCCAGCATTTT
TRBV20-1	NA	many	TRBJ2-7	CSARPPRRTFYEQYF	TGCAGTGCTAGACCCCCCAGGCGGACATTCTACGAGCAGTACTTC
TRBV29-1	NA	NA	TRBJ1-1	CSVLEGVGMNTEAFF	TGCAGCGTTTTGGAGGGGGTCGGTATGAATACTGAAGCTTTCTTT
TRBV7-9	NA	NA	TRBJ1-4	CASSLGDGWGTNEKLFF	TGTGCCAGCAGCTTAGGCGACGGGTGGGGAACTAATGAAAAACTGTTTTTT
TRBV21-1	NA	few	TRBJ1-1	CASPGFQPNTEAFF	TGTGCCAGCCCAGGTTTTCAGCCGAACACTGAAGCTTTCTTT
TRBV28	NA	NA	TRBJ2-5	CASSPEVTQYF	TGTGCCAGCAGCCCCGAAGTGACCCAGTACTTC
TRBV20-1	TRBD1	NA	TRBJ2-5	CSARGGQGINEQYF	TGCAGTGCTAGAGGAGGACAGGGAATCAATGAGCAGTACTTC
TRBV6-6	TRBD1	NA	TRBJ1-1	CASSYPAGGDFRTEAFF	TGTGCCAGCAGTTACCCCGCAGGGGGGGATTTTCGGACTGAAGCTTTCTTT
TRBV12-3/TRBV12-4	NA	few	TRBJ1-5	CASSLRGVDSNQPQHF	TGTGCCAGCAGTTTACGAGGAGTCGATAGCAATCAGCCCCAGCATTTT
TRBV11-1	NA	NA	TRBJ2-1	CASSPDAEQFF	TGTGCCAGCAGCCCCGACGCTGAGCAGTTCTTC
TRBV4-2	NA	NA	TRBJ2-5	CASSPRRDLVNEQYF	TGTGCCAGCAGCCCACGACGAGACCTCGTTAATGAGCAGTACTTC
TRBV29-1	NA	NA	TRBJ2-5	CSARLSGETQYF	TGCAGCGCCCGACTGTCAGGGGAGACCCAGTACTTC
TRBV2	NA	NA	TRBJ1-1	CASPLQNTEAFF	TGTGCGAGCCCCCTACAGAACACTGAAGCTTTCTTT
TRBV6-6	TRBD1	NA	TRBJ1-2	CTSSYTDREAGYTF	TGTACCAGCAGTTACACAGACAGGGAAGCTGGCTACACCTTC
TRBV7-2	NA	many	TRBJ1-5	CASSLSLGVGQPQHF	TGTGCCAGCAGCTTAAGTTTGGGGGTTGGTCAGCCCCAGCATTTT
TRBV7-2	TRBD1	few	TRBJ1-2	CASTPDRGVYGYTF	TGTGCCAGCACCCCGGACAGGGGAGTCTATGGCTACACCTTC
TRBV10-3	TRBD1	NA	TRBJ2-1	CATTGQGIVNEQFF	TGTGCCACCACGGGACAGGGTATAGTTAATGAGCAGTTCTTC
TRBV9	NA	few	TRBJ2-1	CASSPKREFTYNGQFF	TGTGCCAGCAGCCCAAAACGGGAGTTCACCTACAATGGGCAGTTCTTC
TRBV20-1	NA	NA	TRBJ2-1	CSARSESEQFF	TGCAGTGCTAGATCGGAGAGTGAGCAGTTCTTC
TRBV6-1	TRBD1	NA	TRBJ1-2	CASRADRGSGYTF	TGTGCCAGCAGAGCCGACAGGGGGAGCGGCTACACCTTC
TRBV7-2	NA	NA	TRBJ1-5	CASSLARPGVGGPQHF	TGTGCCAGCAGCTTAGCGCGACCCGGGGTTGGGGGGCCCCAGCATTTT
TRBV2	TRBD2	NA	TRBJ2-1	CASRERLAGVYNEQFF	TGTGCCAGCAGGGAACGACTAGCGGGGGTGTACAATGAGCAGTTCTTC
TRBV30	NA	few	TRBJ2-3	CAWSEGTSSSTDTQYF	TGTGCCTGGAGTGAAGGAACTAGCTCAAGCACAGATACGCAGTATTTT
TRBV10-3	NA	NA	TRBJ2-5	CAISTTGGETQYF	TGTGCCATCAGTACGACAGGCGGGGAGACCCAGTACTTC
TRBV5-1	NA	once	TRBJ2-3	CASSPDRPTDTQYF	TGCGCCAGCAGCCCGGACAGACCCACAGATACGCAGTATTTT
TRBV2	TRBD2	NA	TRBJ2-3	CATNERGPDTKYF	TGTGCCACCAATGAGCGGGGGCCAGATACGAAGTATTTT
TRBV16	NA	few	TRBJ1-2	CASGYRDAREHGYTF	TGTGCCAGCGGCTACCGGGACGCCCGGGAACATGGCTACACCTTC
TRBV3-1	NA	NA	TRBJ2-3	CASSRQAGGADTQYF	TGTGCCAGCAGCCGGCAGGCAGGTGGGGCAGATACGCAGTATTTT
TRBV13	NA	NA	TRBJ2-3	CASSRGQGGGDTQYF	TGTGCCAGCAGCCGAGGACAGGGCGGGGGAGATACGCAGTATTTT
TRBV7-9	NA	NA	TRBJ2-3	CASSLVLSDTDTQYF	TGTGCCAGCAGCTTAGTTCTCAGCGATACAGATACGCAGTATTTT
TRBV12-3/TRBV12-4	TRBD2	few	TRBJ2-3	CASSLAGTSGGTITDTQYF	TGTGCCAGCAGTTTAGCGGGGACTAGCGGGGGGACCATCACAGATACGCAGTATTTT
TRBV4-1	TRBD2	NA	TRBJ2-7	CASSLLAENYNEQYF	TGCGCCAGCAGCCTTCTAGCGGAGAACTACAATGAGCAGTACTTC
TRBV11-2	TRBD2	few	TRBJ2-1	CASSLAPRGGLYNEQFF	TGTGCCAGCAGCTTAGCACCACGGGGGGGCCTCTACAATGAGCAGTTCTTC
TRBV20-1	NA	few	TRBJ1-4	CSARDPWASRPNNEKLFF	TGCAGTGCTAGAGACCCGTGGGCAAGTCGGCCTAATAATGAAAAACTGTTTTTT
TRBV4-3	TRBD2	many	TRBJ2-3	CASSQAGTSLTDTQYF	TGCGCCAGCAGCCAGGCCGGGACTAGTTTGACAGATACGCAGTATTTT
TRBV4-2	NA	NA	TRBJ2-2	CASSQGSEGIGELFF	TGTGCCAGCAGCCAAGGGTCGGAGGGTATCGGGGAGCTGTTTTTT
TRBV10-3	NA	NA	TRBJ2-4	CAISELKNIQYF	TGTGCCATCAGTGAATTAAAAAACATTCAGTACTTC
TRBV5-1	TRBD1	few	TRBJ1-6	CASSLEPLDRGNLSPLHF	TGCGCCAGCAGCTTGGAACCCTTAGACAGGGGAAACCTTTCACCCCTCCACTTT
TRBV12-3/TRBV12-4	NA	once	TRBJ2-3	CASSLSGDMQYF	TGTGCCAGCAGCCTAAGTGGAGATATGCAGTATTTT